This entry features one TCR beta chain sequence. These data are taken from a study of OX40 agonist ivuxolimab in advanced cancers. CDR1 is KGHSH, CDR2 LQKENI, per germline. This CDR3 region has 15 residues. The V segment lost 2 bases and the J segment 2 bases; nucleotides outside the gene matches: 6. The assay was immunoSEQ multiplex PCR, and TCRdb's table has in-frame clones only and misses some. This table has 35,000 to 55,000 clones, 80% appearing once. The sequencing used CD4+ or CD8+ T cells sorted from blood, collected in a trial of the OX40 agonist ivuxolimab. The clonotype originates from an adult with an advanced solid tumor such as melanoma, head and neck, liver or kidney cancer. The chain has TRBV18 and TRBJ2-7; 7 bases match TRBD1. The CDR3, as DNA: TGTGCCAGCTCACCATCAGGGACAGCAACCTACGAGCAGTACTTC. Amino acids: CASSPSGTATYEQYF.